One and the same sample provided the 32 T cell receptor beta chains below, sequenced in a study of neurological immune-mediated disorders. Via MiXCR, TCRdb re-called the 5' RACE reads, giving one row per CDR3 protein. This table holds 50,000 to 70,000 distinct CDR3 sequences, roughly 4.8% found once. Sequenced input: PBMCs. All receptors come from a man aged 30-40 years with multiple sclerosis.

At least ten counts were recorded for this clonotype. V and J are TRBV5-1 and TRBJ1-6, with TRBD1 matching over 11 bases. In germline, CDR1 is SGHRS, CDR2 YFSETQ. With 4 bases clipped from V and 14 bases from J, the junction kept 8 bases outside the gene matches. The CDR3 consists of 14 residues. This chain's CDR3 is CASSAGTGGITLHF. In DNA form, the CDR3 reads TGCGCCAGCAGCGCCGGGACAGGGGGAATAACCCTCCACTTT.

This clonotype came up many times. This chain joins TRBV6-5 and TRBJ2-1, with a weak D call TRBD1 (6 bases). The V end was cut by 7 bases, the J end by 5 bases, with 21 bases between. CDR1 is MNHEY and CDR2 is SVGAGI in the germline V gene. The CDR3 has 16 residues. The CDR3 sequence is CASTRVGTTMNNEQFF. The DNA for the CDR3 is TGTGCCAGCACCAGAGTAGGGACAACAATGAACAATGAGCAGTTCTTC.

This clonotype was seen ten or more times. V usage is TRBV6-5 and J usage is TRBJ1-1, with no clear D. Trimming left V 8 bases short and J 4 bases short, with 14 bases between. Germline CDR1 MNHEY, CDR2 SVGAGI. The CDR3 has 13 residues. The CDR3 DNA is TGTGCCAGCGCCTCAAACTTAGGCACTGAAGCTTTCTTT. Amino acids: CASASNLGTEAFF.

This chain uses TRBV20-1 with TRBJ1-1; D not certain. Germline-derived CDR1 and CDR2 are DFQATT and SNEGSKA (reference sequence). There are 14 residues in the CDR3. V shed 1 base and J shed 1 base, with 10 bases lying between them. In DNA, the CDR3 is TGCAGTGCTAGAGTAGGAAACGAGAACACTGAAGCTTTCTTT. It encodes CSARVGNENTEAFF.

This clonotype was counted many times. The gene calls are TRBV5-1 and TRBJ1-1; 9 bases map to TRBD1. Germline V gene data show CDR1 as SGHRS and CDR2 as YFSETQ. CDR3 size: 15 residues. V lost 0 bases, J lost 4 bases, and 4 bases stayed unmatched. CDR3 in DNA: TGCGCCAGCAGCTTGGGACAGGGGGGTATCACTGAAGCTTTCTTT. Translation gives CASSLGQGGITEAFF.

This clonotype was counted a few times. The rearrangement links TRBV24-1 to TRBJ2-5; D may be TRBD1 (6 bases). Germline CDR1 KGHDR, CDR2 SFDVKD. The CDR3 consists of 16 residues. V lost 3 bases to trimming and J lost 2 bases, with 15 bases between them. As DNA, the CDR3 is TGTGCCACCAGTGATGTAATTCAGGGGCCACAAGAGACCCAGTACTTC. Its translation: CATSDVIQGPQETQYF.

This clonotype was counted ten times or more. V and J are TRBV27 and TRBJ2-7; maybe TRBD2 (5 bases). This CDR3 is 13 amino acids long. Germline-derived CDR1 and CDR2 are MNHEY and SMNVEV (reference sequence). Between the trimmed V and J ends, which lost 8 bases and 4 bases, there was a span of 15 bases. The CDR3 nucleotides are TGTGCCAGCTCAGGCGGCAGGACTTACGAGCAGTACTTC. Protein: CASSGGRTYEQYF.

This clonotype was counted ten times or more. This chain joins TRBV10-3 and TRBJ1-2, with TRBD1 matching 12 bases. V lost 7 bases, J lost 4 bases, and 19 bases stayed unmatched. CDR3 length: 19 amino acids. CDR1 is ENHRY, CDR2 SYGVKD, per germline. The CDR3 here is CAITGTFPGQGAPSYGYTF. CDR3 nucleotides: TGTGCCATCACGGGAACCTTCCCGGGACAGGGGGCGCCCAGCTATGGCTACACCTTC.

This clonotype occurred many times. V usage is TRBV10-3 and J usage is TRBJ1-5; D is possibly TRBD1 (6 bases). Germline CDR1 ENHRY, CDR2 SYGVKD. Trimming cost V 6 bases and J 4 bases, with 13 bases left between them. The length of the CDR3 is 14 residues. The CDR3: CAIRGQGQNQPQHF. Written as DNA, the CDR3 is TGTGCCATCAGGGGACAAGGTCAAAATCAGCCCCAGCATTTT.

This rearrangement joins TRBV21-1 to TRBJ2-2; the table assigns TRBD1, which was not confirmed against the DNA. TRBV21-1 is labeled a pseudogene. The CDR3 has 16 amino acids. In DNA, the CDR3 is TGTGCCAGCAGCCGACCGGGACAGGGGAGGGACGTGGAGCTGTTTTTT. Translated, it gives CASSRPGQGRDVELFF.

With respect to this clonotype: This may be a read error: a much more frequent sequence differs by one nucleotide. The chain has TRBV3-1 and TRBJ2-7; D uncertain. CDR1 is LGHDT and CDR2 is YNNKEL in the germline V gene (reference sequence). This CDR3 is built from 13 residues. The CDR3 coding sequence is TGTGTCAGCAGCCAAGGATCCCTCTACGAGCAGTACTTC. Translation gives CVSSQGSLYEQYF.

At least ten counts were recorded for this clonotype. The V and J genes are TRBV5-1 and TRBJ1-6, with a possible D match to TRBD1 (6 bases). Trimming left V 3 bases short and J 6 bases short, with 10 bases between. This CDR3 has 14 amino acids. The germline CDR1 and CDR2 sequences are SGHRS and YFSETQ. The CDR3 reads CASSSTGINSPLHF. CDR3 in DNA: TGCGCCAGCAGCTCAACAGGGATTAATTCACCCCTCCACTTT. Looking up the rest from reference TRBV5-1 and TRBJ1-6 gives the full variable domain: KAGVTQTPRYLIKTRGQQVTLSCSPISGHRSVSWYQQTPGQGLQFLFEYFSETQRNKGNFPGRFSGRQFSNSRSEMNVSTLELGDSALYLCASSSTGINSPLHFGNGTRLTVT.

In its sample, this clonotype was seen many times. V usage is TRBV7-2 and J usage is TRBJ2-1; 8 bases are shared with TRBD2. The germline V gene encodes CDR1 SGHTA and CDR2 FQGNSA. After removal of 6 bases from V and 8 bases from J, the junction contained 9 bases not matched to a gene. The CDR3 sequence is 14 residues long. The DNA for the CDR3 is TGTGCCAGCAGTACCGGGACTAGGCGATATGAGCAGTTCTTC. Encoded protein: CASSTGTRRYEQFF.

This clonotype was counted ten times or more. V is TRBV5-5 and J is TRBJ1-2, with TRBD1 matching 9 bases. J was trimmed by 3 bases and V by 3 bases; bases with no gene match: 6. The germline V gene has CDR1 SGHKS and CDR2 YYEKEE (reference sequence). This CDR3 is 15 amino acids long. CDR3 nucleotides: TGTGCCAGCAGCTCGGACAGGGGATCGGACTATGGCTACACCTTC. This codes for CASSSDRGSDYGYTF. Using reference TRBV5-5 and TRBJ1-2 for the parts outside the CDR3, the full variable domain is DAGVTQSPTHLIKTRGQQVTLRCSPISGHKSVSWYQQVLGQGPQFIFQYYEKEERGRGNFPDRFSARQFPNYSSELNVNALLLGDSALYLCASSSDRGSDYGYTFGSGTRLTVV.

This clonotype came up many times. V gene TRBV4-1 combines with J gene TRBJ2-3; 8 bases agree with TRBD2. The CDR3 length is 15 residues. V lost 4 bases and J lost 4; bases outside the gene matches: 7. Germline V gene sequence: CDR1 MGHRA, CDR2 YSYEKL. The CDR3 loop is CASSLMSGGADTQYF. The CDR3 coding sequence is TGCGCCAGCAGCCTCATGAGCGGGGGCGCAGATACGCAGTATTTT.

This clonotype was counted ten times or more. The gene calls are TRBV6-1 and TRBJ1-1; 7 bases are a match to TRBD1. CDR3 length: 14 residues. Trimming cost V 3 bases and J 4 bases; bases outside gene matches: 5. Germline values: CDR1 MNHNS, CDR2 SASEGT. The CDR3 region is CASSDKSGGTEAFF. The CDR3 DNA sequence: TGTGCCAGCAGTGACAAATCAGGGGGCACTGAAGCTTTCTTT.

Many counts were recorded for this clonotype. The rearrangement joins TRBV2 to TRBJ2-1, with 8 bases fitting TRBD2. The CDR3 contains 13 residues. V lost 6 bases to trimming and J lost 9 bases; unmatched junction nucleotides: 7. The germline V gene encodes CDR1 SNHLY and CDR2 FYNNEI. The CDR3: CASRGLAWGEQFF. CDR3 DNA sequence: TGTGCCAGCAGAGGACTAGCTTGGGGTGAGCAGTTCTTC. Filled out from reference TRBV2 and TRBJ2-1, the complete variable domain reads EPEVTQTPSHQVTQMGQEVILRCVPISNHLYFYWYRQILGQKVEFLVSFYNNEISEKSEIFDDQFSVERPDGSNFTLKIRSTKLEDSAMYFCASRGLAWGEQFFGPGTRLTVL.

This clonotype was seen repeatedly, ten times or more. This sequence joins TRBV5-1 and TRBJ1-4; D may be TRBD1 (5 bases). CDR1 is SGHRS, CDR2 YFSETQ, per germline. There are 15 residues in the CDR3. Trimming removed 4 bases from V and 4 bases from J, with 14 bases in between. The CDR3, as DNA: TGCGCCAGCAGCCCCCGGGACGGTGGTAATGAAAAACTGTTTTTT. The encoded protein is CASSPRDGGNEKLFF.

This clonotype was detected ten times or more. V usage is TRBV7-8 and J usage is TRBJ1-2; D is unresolved. This CDR3 has 15 residues. CDR1 SGHVS and CDR2 FQNEAQ come from the germline V gene. The V end lost 0 bases, the J end lost 4 bases, and 12 bases lay between the germline ends. In DNA form, the CDR3 reads TGTGCCAGCAGCTTAGCGTTGTCAGGAGCCTATGGCTACACCTTC. Translation: CASSLALSGAYGYTF. Looking up the rest from reference TRBV7-8 and TRBJ1-2 gives the full variable domain: GAGVSQSPRYKVAKRGQDVALRCDPISGHVSLFWYQQALGQGPEFLTYFQNEAQLDKSGLPSDRFFAERPEGSVSTLKIQRTQQEDSAVYLCASSLALSGAYGYTFGSGTRLTVV.

This clonotype was counted ten times or more. The chain carries TRBV20-1 and TRBJ2-2; D may match TRBD1 or TRBD2 (6 bases each). This CDR3 has 14 residues. Between the trimmed V and J ends, which lost 3 bases and 6 bases, there was a span of 14 bases. CDR1 is DFQATT and CDR2 is SNEGSKA in the germline V gene (reference sequence). The CDR3 reads CSASFGGAAGELFF. The DNA for the CDR3 is TGCAGTGCTAGTTTCGGGGGCGCGGCCGGGGAGCTGTTTTTT.

This clonotype came up a few times. The CDR3 reads CSASRQGRYEQYF. The CDR3, as DNA: TGCAGTGCTTCAAGACAGGGGAGGTACGAGCAGTACTTC. The rearrangement links TRBV20-1 to TRBJ2-7, with 8 bases aligning to TRBD1. Germline V CDR1 and CDR2: DFQATT, SNEGSKA (reference sequence). Germline trimming cut 5 bases from V and 4 bases from J; bases unmatched to any gene: 7. CDR3 size: 13 residues.

The sample holds many counts of this clonotype. The chain carries TRBV29-1 and TRBJ2-3; 7 bases map to TRBD1. The V gene's germline CDR1 is SQVTM and CDR2 ANQGSEA. V was clipped by 5 bases and J by 2 bases; unmatched bases: 16. This CDR3 has 17 amino acids. Written as DNA, the CDR3 is TGCAGCGTTTCCCAAGGCTCGTGGGACAGCCACACAGATACGCAGTATTTT. It translates to CSVSQGSWDSHTDTQYF.

This clonotype was recorded at least ten times. The chain is built from TRBV5-6 and TRBJ2-3; 9 nucleotides match TRBD2. The V gene's germline CDR1 is SGHDT and CDR2 YYEEEE. J was trimmed by 5 bases and V by 4 bases; bases with no gene match: 8. The CDR3 has 15 amino acids. The chain's CDR3 is CASSQDAGGRDTQYF. In nucleotides, the CDR3 is TGTGCCAGCAGCCAGGACGCGGGGGGGAGAGATACGCAGTATTTT.

V usage is TRBV6-5 and J usage is TRBJ1-2, with D maybe TRBD1 (6 bases). V was shortened by 6 bases and J by 1 base, with 12 bases between the two germline ends. Germline V lookup: CDR1 MNHEY, CDR2 SVGAGI. The CDR3 spans 14 residues. The CDR3 DNA reads as TGTGCCAGCAGACGGACAGCCGGTAACTATGGCTACACCTTC. Translated, it gives CASRRTAGNYGYTF.

There are many counts of this clonotype. CDR3 bases: TGTGCCAGCAGCTTAATGCTAGCGGGAGATACGCAGTATTTT. It codes for CASSLMLAGDTQYF. The V and J genes are TRBV7-6 and TRBJ2-3, with TRBD2 identical over 8 bases. V was clipped by 2 bases and J by 5 bases; unmatched bases: 3. CDR1 SGHVS and CDR2 FNYEAQ come from the germline V gene. The CDR3 runs to 14 residues.

In this sample, this clonotype turned up many times. V is TRBV7-8 and J is TRBJ1-1, with 11 nucleotides matching TRBD1. The CDR3 spans 14 residues. V trimming: 6 bases; J trimming: 5 bases; junction bases outside the gene matches: 5. Germline lookup yields CDR1 SGHVS and CDR2 FQNEAQ. This CDR3 reads CASRKDRGRTEAFF. CDR3 DNA: TGTGCCAGCAGAAAGGACAGGGGGCGTACTGAAGCTTTCTTT. Using reference TRBV7-8 and TRBJ1-1 for the parts outside the CDR3, the full variable domain is GAGVSQSPRYKVAKRGQDVALRCDPISGHVSLFWYQQALGQGPEFLTYFQNEAQLDKSGLPSDRFFAERPEGSVSTLKIQRTQQEDSAVYLCASRKDRGRTEAFFGQGTRLTVV.

This clonotype was picked up many times. This rearrangement joins TRBV14 to TRBJ2-4; D not resolved. The CDR3 is 14 amino acids. The V end lost 1 base, the J end lost 6 bases, and 10 bases lay between the germline ends. Looked up from germline, CDR1 is SGHDN and CDR2 is FVKESK. The CDR3 spells CASSQGPLRNIQYF. The CDR3 region has the DNA TGTGCCAGCAGCCAAGGGCCGTTACGAAACATTCAGTACTTC.

This clonotype was found a few times. The chain is built from TRBV20-1 and TRBJ2-2; 10 positions agree with TRBD2. From germline, CDR1 is DFQATT and CDR2 SNEGSKA (reference sequence). J lost 5 bases, V lost 0 bases, and 3 bases had no gene match. The CDR3 length is 15 residues. CDR3 amino acids: CSARDPAGGTGELFF. The DNA of the CDR3 is TGCAGTGCTAGAGATCCAGCGGGGGGGACCGGGGAGCTGTTTTTT.

The sample holds a few counts of this clonotype. The CDR3: CASSSLLVANTEAFF. The CDR3 nucleotides are TGTGCCAGCAGTAGCCTTTTAGTAGCGAACACTGAAGCTTTCTTT. J is TRBJ1-1 and V is TRBV27; D not resolved. The CDR3 runs to 15 residues. Trimming shortened V by 5 bases and J by 1 base, and 14 bases separated the two germline ends. Germline CDR1 MNHEY, CDR2 SMNVEV (reference sequence).

At least ten counts were recorded for this clonotype. The CDR3 reads CASSRSTGDGYTF. The DNA of the CDR3 is TGTGCCAGCAGCCGAAGCACAGGGGACGGCTACACCTTC. The chain employs TRBV7-9 and TRBJ1-2, with 7 positions matching TRBD1. The V segment lost 5 bases and the J segment 8 bases; nucleotides outside the gene matches: 8. The germline gives CDR1 SEHNR, CDR2 FQNEAQ (reference sequence). This CDR3 region has 13 residues.

Concerning this clonotype: This may come from a read error, since a much larger clone is one base off. The genes are TRBV11-2 and TRBJ2-2; D unresolved. Germline CDR1 is SGHAT and CDR2 is FQNNGV. The length of the CDR3 is 15 residues. CDR3 in amino acids: CASSFFGTSTRELFF. The CDR3 DNA sequence: TGTGCCAGCAGCTTTTTTGGAACATCCACCAGGGAGCTGTTTTTT.

The chain joins TRBV5-1 to TRBJ2-7, with 8 bases identical to TRBD1. The length of the CDR3 is 14 residues. CDR1 is SGHRS and CDR2 is YFSETQ in the germline V gene. The V gene end was trimmed by 4 bases and the J gene end by 7 bases; junction bases not matched to a gene: 10. CDR3 DNA sequence: TGCGCCAGCAGCGCACGGGACAGGAGTTCAGAGCAGTACTTC. As protein: CASSARDRSSEQYF.